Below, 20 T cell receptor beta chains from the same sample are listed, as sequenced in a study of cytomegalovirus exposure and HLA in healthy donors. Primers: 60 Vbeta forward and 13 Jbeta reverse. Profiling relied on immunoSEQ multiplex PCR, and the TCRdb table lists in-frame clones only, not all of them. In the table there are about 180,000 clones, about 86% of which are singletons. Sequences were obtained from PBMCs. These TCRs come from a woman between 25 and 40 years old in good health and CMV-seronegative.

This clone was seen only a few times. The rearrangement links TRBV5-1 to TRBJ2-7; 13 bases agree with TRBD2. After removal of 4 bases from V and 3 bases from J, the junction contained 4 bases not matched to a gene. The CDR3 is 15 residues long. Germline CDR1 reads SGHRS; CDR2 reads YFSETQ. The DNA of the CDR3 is TGCGCCAGCAGCGAGGGACTAGCGGGGATCTACGAGCAGTACTTC. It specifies CASSEGLAGIYEQYF.

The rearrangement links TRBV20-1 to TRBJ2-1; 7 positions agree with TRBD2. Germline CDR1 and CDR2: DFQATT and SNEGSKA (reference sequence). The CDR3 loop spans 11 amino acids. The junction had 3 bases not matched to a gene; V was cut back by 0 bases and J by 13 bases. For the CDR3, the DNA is TGCAGTGCTAGAGATAAGCGGGGTCAGTTCTTC. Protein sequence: CSARDKRGQFF.

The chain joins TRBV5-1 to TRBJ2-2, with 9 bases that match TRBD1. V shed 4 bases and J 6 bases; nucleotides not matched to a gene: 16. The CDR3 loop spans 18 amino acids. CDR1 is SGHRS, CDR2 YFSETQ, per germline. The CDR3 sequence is CASSTRPRRDRVSGELFF. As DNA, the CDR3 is TGCGCCAGCAGCACCCGGCCCCGCCGGGACAGGGTGTCCGGGGAGCTGTTTTTT.

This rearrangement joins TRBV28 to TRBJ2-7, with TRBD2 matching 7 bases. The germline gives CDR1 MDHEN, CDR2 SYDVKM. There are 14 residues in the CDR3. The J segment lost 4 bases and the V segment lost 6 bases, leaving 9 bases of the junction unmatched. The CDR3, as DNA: TGTGCCAGCAGCTTCGGACTAGTGAGATACGAGCAGTACTTC. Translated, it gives CASSFGLVRYEQYF. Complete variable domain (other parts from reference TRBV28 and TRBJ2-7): DVKVTQSSRYLVKRTGEKVFLECVQDMDHENMFWYRQDPGLGLRLIYFSYDVKMKEKGDIPEGYSVSREKKERFSLILESASTNQTSMYLCASSFGLVRYEQYFGPGTRLTVT.

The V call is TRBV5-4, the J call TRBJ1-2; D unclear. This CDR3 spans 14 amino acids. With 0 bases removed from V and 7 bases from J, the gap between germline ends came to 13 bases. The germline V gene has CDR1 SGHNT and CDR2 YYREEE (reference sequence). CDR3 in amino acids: CASSLERGYSGYTF. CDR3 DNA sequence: TGTGCCAGCAGCTTGGAAAGAGGGTATAGTGGCTACACCTTC.

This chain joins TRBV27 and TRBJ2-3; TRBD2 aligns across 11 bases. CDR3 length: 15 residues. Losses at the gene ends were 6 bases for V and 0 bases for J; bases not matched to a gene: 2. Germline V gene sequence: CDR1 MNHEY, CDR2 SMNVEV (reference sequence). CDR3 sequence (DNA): TGTGCCAGCAGCGGACTAGCGGGCAGCACAGATACGCAGTATTTT. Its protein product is CASSGLAGSTDTQYF.

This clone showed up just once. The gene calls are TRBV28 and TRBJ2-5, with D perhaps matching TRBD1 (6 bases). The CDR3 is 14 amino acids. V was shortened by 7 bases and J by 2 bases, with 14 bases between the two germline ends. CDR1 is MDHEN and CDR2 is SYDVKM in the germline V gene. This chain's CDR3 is CASNLGQKQETQYF. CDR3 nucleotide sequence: TGTGCCAGCAACCTAGGACAGAAACAAGAGACCCAGTACTTC.

The CDR3 bases are TGTGCCAGCAGCGCCGCCGTAGGCGGGACTAGCGGGGGGCTAAGCTCCTACAATGAGCAGTTCTTC. Amino acid sequence: CASSAAVGGTSGGLSSYNEQFF. The chain is built from TRBV9 and TRBJ2-1, with 15 nucleotides matching TRBD2. CDR1 SGDLS and CDR2 YYNGEE come from the germline V gene. The CDR3 is made up of 22 amino acids. Trimming removed 3 bases from V and 0 bases from J; junction bases left unmatched: 16.

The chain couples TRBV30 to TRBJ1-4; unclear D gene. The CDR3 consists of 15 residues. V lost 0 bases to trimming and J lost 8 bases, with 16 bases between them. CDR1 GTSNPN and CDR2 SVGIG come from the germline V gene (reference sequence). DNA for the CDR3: TGTGCCTGGAGTGTCGCAGGCGCCGAGCAGGAAAAACTGTTTTTT. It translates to CAWSVAGAEQEKLFF.

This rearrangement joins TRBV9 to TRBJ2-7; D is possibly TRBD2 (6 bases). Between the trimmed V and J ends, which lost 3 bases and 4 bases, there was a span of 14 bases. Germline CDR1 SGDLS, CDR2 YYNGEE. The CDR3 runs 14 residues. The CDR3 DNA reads TGTGCCAGCAGCGAGGACGGGGGATTATACGAGCAGTACTTC. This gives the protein CASSEDGGLYEQYF.

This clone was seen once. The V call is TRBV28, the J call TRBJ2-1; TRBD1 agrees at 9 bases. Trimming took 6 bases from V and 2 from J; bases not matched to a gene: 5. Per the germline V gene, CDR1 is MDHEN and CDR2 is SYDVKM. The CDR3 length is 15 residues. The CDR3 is CASRPGTGTYNEQFF. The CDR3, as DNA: TGTGCCAGCAGACCCGGGACAGGGACCTACAATGAGCAGTTCTTC.

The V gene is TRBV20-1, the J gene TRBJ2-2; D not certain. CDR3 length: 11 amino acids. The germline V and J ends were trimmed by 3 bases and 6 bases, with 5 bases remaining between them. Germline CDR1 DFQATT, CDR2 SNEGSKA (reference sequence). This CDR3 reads CSARIAGELFF. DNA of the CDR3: TGCAGTGCTAGGATAGCCGGGGAGCTGTTTTTT.

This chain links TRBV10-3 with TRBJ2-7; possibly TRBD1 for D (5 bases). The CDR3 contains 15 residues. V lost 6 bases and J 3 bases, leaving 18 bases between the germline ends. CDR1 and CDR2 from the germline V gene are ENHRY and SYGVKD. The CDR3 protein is CAIRTGQGMFYEQYF. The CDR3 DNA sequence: TGTGCCATCAGAACCGGGCAGGGAATGTTCTACGAGCAGTACTTC.

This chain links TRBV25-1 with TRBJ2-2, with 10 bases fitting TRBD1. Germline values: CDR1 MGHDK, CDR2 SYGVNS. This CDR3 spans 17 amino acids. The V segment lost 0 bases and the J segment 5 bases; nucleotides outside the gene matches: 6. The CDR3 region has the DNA TGTGCCAGCAGTGAATATGTGACAGGGGGCTATACCGGGGAGCTGTTTTTT. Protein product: CASSEYVTGGYTGELFF.

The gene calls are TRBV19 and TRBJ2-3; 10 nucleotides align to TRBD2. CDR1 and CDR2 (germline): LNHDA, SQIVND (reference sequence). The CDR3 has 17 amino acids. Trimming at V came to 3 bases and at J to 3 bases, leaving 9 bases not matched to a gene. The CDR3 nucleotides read TGTGCCAGTAGTATGCGAGCGGGGGGGCGAGTAACAGATACGCAGTATTTT. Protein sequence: CASSMRAGGRVTDTQYF.

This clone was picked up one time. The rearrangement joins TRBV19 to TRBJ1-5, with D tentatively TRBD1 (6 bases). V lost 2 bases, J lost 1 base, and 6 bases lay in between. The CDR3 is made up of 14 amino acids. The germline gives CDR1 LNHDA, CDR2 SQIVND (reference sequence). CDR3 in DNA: TGTGCCAGTAGTATAAGGGGGAGCAATCAGCCCCAGCATTTT. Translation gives CASSIRGSNQPQHF.

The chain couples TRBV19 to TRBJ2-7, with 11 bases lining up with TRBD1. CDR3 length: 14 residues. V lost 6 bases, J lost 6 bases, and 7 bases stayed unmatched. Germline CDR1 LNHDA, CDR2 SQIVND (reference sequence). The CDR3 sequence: CASSRDRGTREQYF. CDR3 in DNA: TGTGCCAGTAGCCGGGACAGGGGGACGCGCGAGCAGTACTTC.

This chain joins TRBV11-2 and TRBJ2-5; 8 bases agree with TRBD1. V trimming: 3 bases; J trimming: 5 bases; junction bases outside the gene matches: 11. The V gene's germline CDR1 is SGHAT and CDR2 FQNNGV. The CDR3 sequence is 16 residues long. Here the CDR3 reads CASSLYEPGGLETQYF. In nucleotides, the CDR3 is TGTGCCAGCAGCTTGTACGAACCAGGGGGCTTGGAGACCCAGTACTTC.

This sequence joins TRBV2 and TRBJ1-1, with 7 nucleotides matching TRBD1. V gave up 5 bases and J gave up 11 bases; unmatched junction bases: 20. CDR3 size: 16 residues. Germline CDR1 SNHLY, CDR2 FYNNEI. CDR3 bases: TGTGCCAGCAGTTCCGAGGAGATTACAGGGGCGAAGCTGGCTTTCTTT. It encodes CASSSEEITGAKLAFF.

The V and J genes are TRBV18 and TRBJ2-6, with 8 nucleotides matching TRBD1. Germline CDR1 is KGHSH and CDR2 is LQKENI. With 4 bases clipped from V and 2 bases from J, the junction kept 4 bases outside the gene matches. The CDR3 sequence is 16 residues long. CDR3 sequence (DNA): TGTGCCAGCTCACTATCAGGGGGCCCTGGGGCCAACGTCCTGACTTTC. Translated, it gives CASSLSGGPGANVLTF.